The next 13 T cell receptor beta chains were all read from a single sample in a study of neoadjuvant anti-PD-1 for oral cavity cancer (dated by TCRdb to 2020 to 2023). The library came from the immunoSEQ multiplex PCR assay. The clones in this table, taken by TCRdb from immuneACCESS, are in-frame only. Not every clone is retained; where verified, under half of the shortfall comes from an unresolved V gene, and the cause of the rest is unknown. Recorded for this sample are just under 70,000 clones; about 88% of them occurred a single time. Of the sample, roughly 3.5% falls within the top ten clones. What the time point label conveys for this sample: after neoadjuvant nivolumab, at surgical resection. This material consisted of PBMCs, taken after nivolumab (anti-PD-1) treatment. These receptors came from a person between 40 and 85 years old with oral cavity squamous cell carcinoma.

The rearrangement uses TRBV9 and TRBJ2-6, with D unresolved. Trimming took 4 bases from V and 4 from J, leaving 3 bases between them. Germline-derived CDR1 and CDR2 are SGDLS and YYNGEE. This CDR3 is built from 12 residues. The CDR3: CASSTGANVLTF. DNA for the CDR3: TGTGCCAGCAGCACCGGGGCCAACGTCCTGACTTTC.

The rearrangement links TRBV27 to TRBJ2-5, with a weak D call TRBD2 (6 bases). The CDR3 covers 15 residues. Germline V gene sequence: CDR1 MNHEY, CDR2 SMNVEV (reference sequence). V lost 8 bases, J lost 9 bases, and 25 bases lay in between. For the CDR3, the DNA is TGTGCCAGCCGGGCCGGGACGGGGGTTCCTCGGGCCCAGTACTTC. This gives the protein CASRAGTGVPRAQYF.

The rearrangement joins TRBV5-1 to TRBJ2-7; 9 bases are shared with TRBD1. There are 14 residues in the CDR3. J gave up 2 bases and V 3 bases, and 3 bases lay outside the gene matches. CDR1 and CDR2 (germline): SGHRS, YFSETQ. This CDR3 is CASSSGTGTYEQYF. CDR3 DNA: TGCGCCAGCAGCTCCGGGACAGGGACCTACGAGCAGTACTTC. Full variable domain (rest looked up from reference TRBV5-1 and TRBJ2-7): KAGVTQTPRYLIKTRGQQVTLSCSPISGHRSVSWYQQTPGQGLQFLFEYFSETQRNKGNFPGRFSGRQFSNSRSEMNVSTLELGDSALYLCASSSGTGTYEQYFGPGTRLTVT.

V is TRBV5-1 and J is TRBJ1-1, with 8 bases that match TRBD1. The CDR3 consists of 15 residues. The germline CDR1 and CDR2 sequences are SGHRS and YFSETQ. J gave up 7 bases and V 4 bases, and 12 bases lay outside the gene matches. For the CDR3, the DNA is TGCGCCAGCAGCCCTCCGGGACAGGCGACAGGTGAAGCTTTCTTT. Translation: CASSPPGQATGEAFF.

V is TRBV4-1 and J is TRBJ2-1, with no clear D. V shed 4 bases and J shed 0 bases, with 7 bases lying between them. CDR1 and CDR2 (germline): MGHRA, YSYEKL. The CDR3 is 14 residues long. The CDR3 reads CASSPASSYNEQFF. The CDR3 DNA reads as TGCGCCAGCAGCCCGGCCAGCTCCTACAATGAGCAGTTCTTC.

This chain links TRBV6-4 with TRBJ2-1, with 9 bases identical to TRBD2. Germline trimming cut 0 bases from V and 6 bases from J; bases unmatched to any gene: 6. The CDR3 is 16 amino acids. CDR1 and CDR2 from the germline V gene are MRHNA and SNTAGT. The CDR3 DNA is TGTGCCAGCAGTGACTCTAGCGGGGGTTGGGCCAATGAGCAGTTCTTC. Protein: CASSDSSGGWANEQFF.

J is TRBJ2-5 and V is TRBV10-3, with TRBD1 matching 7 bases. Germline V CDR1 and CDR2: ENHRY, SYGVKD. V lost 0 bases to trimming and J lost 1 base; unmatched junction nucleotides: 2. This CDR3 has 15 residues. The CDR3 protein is CAISESGQPQETQYF. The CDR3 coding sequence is TGTGCCATCAGTGAGTCGGGACAGCCCCAAGAGACCCAGTACTTC.

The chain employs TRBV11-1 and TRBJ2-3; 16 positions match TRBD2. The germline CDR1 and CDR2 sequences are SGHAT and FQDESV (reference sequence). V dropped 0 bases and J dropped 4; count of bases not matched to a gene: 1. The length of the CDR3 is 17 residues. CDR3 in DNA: TGTGCCAGCAGCTTAGCGGGACTAGCGGGAGGGCCAGATACGCAGTATTTT. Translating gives CASSLAGLAGGPDTQYF.

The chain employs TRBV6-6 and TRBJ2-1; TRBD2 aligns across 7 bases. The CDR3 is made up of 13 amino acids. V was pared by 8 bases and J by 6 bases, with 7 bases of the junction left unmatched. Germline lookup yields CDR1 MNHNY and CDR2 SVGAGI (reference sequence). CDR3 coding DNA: TGTGCCAGCGTACGGGGGGTGGTCAATGAGCAGTTCTTC. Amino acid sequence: CASVRGVVNEQFF.

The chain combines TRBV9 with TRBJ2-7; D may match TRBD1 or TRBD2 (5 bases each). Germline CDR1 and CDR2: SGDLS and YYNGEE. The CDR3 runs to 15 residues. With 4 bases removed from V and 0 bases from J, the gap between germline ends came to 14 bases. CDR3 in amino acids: CASSPRGGGSYEQYF. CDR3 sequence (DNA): TGTGCCAGCAGCCCGAGGGGCGGAGGCTCCTACGAGCAGTACTTC.

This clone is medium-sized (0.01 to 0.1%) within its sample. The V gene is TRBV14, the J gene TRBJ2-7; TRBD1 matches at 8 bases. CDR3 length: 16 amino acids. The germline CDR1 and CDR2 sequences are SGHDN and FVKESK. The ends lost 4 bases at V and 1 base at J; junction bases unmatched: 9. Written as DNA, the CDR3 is TGTGCCAGCAGCCCTTTCCTGGGACAGGAATCCTACGAGCAGTACTTC. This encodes CASSPFLGQESYEQYF.

DNA of the CDR3: TGTGCCAGCTCACCGGGACTACAGGGGGGGGTTACTGAAGCTTTCTTT. It codes for CASSPGLQGGVTEAFF. This rearrangement joins TRBV18 to TRBJ1-1; 8 nucleotides agree with TRBD1. The CDR3 consists of 16 residues. Germline loops: CDR1 KGHSH, CDR2 LQKENI. Losses at the gene ends were 3 bases for V and 5 bases for J; bases not matched to a gene: 11.

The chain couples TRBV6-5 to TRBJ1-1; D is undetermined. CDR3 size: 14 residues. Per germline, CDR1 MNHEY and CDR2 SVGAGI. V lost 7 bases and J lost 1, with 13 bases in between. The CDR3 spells CASTSGMQNTEAFF. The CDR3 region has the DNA TGTGCCAGCACCTCGGGCATGCAGAACACTGAAGCTTTCTTT.